These T cell receptor beta chains were read from a single sample in a study of blood T cells in healthy people across ages. Via MiXCR, TCRdb re-called the 5' RACE reads, giving one row per CDR3 protein. Counted here are some 1.5 million distinct CDR3 sequences, about 28% occurring once; the ten biggest clones make up roughly 8.2%. The specimen sequenced was blood. These receptors were taken from a woman aged 30 to 39 in good health. The CDR3 runs from the conserved cysteine through the conserved F or W. A D gene is named only where the DNA matches it firmly. The size of a clone is reported for some rows only, either as once, few or many, or as a class for expanded clones.

>-|TRBV27|few|TRBJ1-2|13
TGTGCCAGCAGTTTAAGGGCCCCCGGAGGCTACACCTTC
CASSLRAPGGYTF
>-|TRBV30|-|TRBJ2-3|12
TGTGCCTGGACGAGACAGGCAGAAACGCAGTATTTT
CAWTRQAETQYF
>TRBD2|TRBV7-2|many|TRBJ2-1|14
TGTGCCAGCAGCCTGACTAGCGGAAACAATGAGCAGTTCTTC
CASSLTSGNNEQFF
>TRBD2|TRBV5-4|-|TRBJ2-7|20
TGTGCCAGCAGCTCAAACTTAAGAGACGGACACCTAGCGGAGCTGGACGAGCAGTACTTC
CASSSNLRDGHLAELDEQYF
>TRBD1|TRBV5-1|many|TRBJ2-4|14
TGCGCCACCGTGGACAGGGGGGCCAAAAACATTCAGTACTTC
CATVDRGAKNIQYF
>TRBD1|TRBV12-3/TRBV12-4|-|TRBJ1-4|14
TGTGCCAGCAGTATTCGACAGGGAAATGAAAAACTGTTTTTT
CASSIRQGNEKLFF
>TRBD1|TRBV30|-|TRBJ2-7|12
TGTGCCTGGGGTGGACAGGGTAACGAGCAGTACTTC
CAWGGQGNEQYF
>-|TRBV10-1|few|TRBJ1-1|13
TGCGCCAGCAACACAGGAGAAAACACTGAAGCTTTCTTT
CASNTGENTEAFF
>TRBD2|TRBV12-3/TRBV12-4|few|TRBJ2-1|15
TGTGCCAGCAGACGGACTAGCGGTTACCCCAATGAGCAGTTCTTC
CASRRTSGYPNEQFF
>TRBD2|TRBV10-2|many|TRBJ2-3|16
TGCGCCAGCAGTGAGTCTTCGGGACTAGCAATGGATACGCAGTATTTT
CASSESSGLAMDTQYF
>TRBD1|TRBV29-1|many|TRBJ2-1|17
TGCAGCGTTGGGGCCCTCACCGGGACAGGGTCTGGCAATGAGCAGTTCTTC
CSVGALTGTGSGNEQFF
>-|TRBV30|few|TRBJ2-3|13
TGTGCCTGGAGTGCGGAGTACACAGATACGCAGTATTTT
CAWSAEYTDTQYF
>-|TRBV29-1|-|TRBJ1-6|14
TGCAGCGCACGCCCGGGGGACACATATTCACCCCTCCACTTT
CSARPGDTYSPLHF
>TRBD2|TRBV2|-|TRBJ2-7|15
TGTGCCAGCAGTGAGACTAGCGGGAGGGCCGACGAGCAGTACTTC
CASSETSGRADEQYF
>-|TRBV9|many|TRBJ2-3|14
TGTGCCAGCAGCGTAGTGGGGTCCACAGATACGCAGTATTTT
CASSVVGSTDTQYF
>TRBD2|TRBV3-1|few|TRBJ2-1|12
TGTGCCAGCTCGACTAGCCCCAATGAGCAGTTCTTC
CASSTSPNEQFF
>-|TRBV6-6|many|TRBJ2-7|14
TGTGCCATCAGTTTATTCGGATCATCCTACGAGCAGTACTTC
CAISLFGSSYEQYF
>-|TRBV4-3|-|TRBJ2-4|16
TGCGCCAGCAGCCAAGAAGCCTCACTAGCCAAAAACATTCAGTACTTC
CASSQEASLAKNIQYF
>-|TRBV27|few|TRBJ2-5|14
TGTGCCAGCAGTTTGGTTCGAGGGTTGGAGACCCAGTACTTC
CASSLVRGLETQYF
>TRBD2|TRBV20-1|-|TRBJ2-5|15
TGCAGTGCTACCCGGGGACTAGCTCGTTGGGAGACCCAGTACTTC
CSATRGLARWETQYF
>TRBD1|TRBV20-1|-|TRBJ2-3|15
TGCAGTGCTAGAGGGGACAGGGGGATGACAGATACGCAGTATTTT
CSARGDRGMTDTQYF
>TRBD2|TRBV28|few|TRBJ2-5|15
TGTGCCAGCAGTCCCCTCGGGACTAGAGGAGAGACCCAGTACTTC
CASSPLGTRGETQYF
>-|TRBV12-3/TRBV12-4|many|TRBJ2-7|14
TGTGCCAGCAGTTTAGGAGAGGGGGCCTACGAGCAGTACTTC
CASSLGEGAYEQYF
>-|TRBV20-1|many|TRBJ2-5|14
TGCAGTGCGGGACCCAGCTGGGTTGGGGAGACCCAGTACTTC
CSAGPSWVGETQYF
>TRBD1|TRBV7-9|few|TRBJ2-7|18
TGTGCCAGCAGCTTAGTACCTCTCCGGGACAGGGGTAACTACGAGCAGTACTTC
CASSLVPLRDRGNYEQYF
>-|TRBV27|-|TRBJ2-7|16
TGTGCCAGCAGTTATCGGGCGGGGCTGAGCTCCTACGAGCAGTACTTC
CASSYRAGLSSYEQYF
>-|TRBV6-5|-|TRBJ2-1|12
TGTGCCAGCGGGAGTGATGTAAGGGGGCAGTTCTTC
CASGSDVRGQFF
>-|TRBV12-3/TRBV12-4|many|TRBJ2-7|16
TGTGCCAGCAGTTTAGGGGTTGGCGGTTTCTCCTACGAGCAGTACTTC
CASSLGVGGFSYEQYF
>-|TRBV11-2|-|TRBJ1-3|15
TGTGCCAGCAGCTTAAATAACAGGGCCGGAAACACCATATATTTT
CASSLNNRAGNTIYF
>-|TRBV6-6|-|TRBJ1-1|11
TGTGCCAGCAATAGGGTTCCTGAAGCTTTCTTT
CASNRVPEAFF
>TRBD1|TRBV6-5|-|TRBJ2-7|16
TGTGCCAGCAGCCCCCTTCGGGACAGGGTATGTAGGGAGCAGTACTTC
CASSPLRDRVCREQYF
>-|TRBV18|-|TRBJ2-7|15
TGTGCCAGCTCACCCGGGGTCGGGAGTTCCTACGAGCAGTACTTC
CASSPGVGSSYEQYF
>-|TRBV20-1|-|TRBJ1-4|13
TGCAGTGCTGGAGGGGGGGTTAATGAAAAACTGTTTTTT
CSAGGGVNEKLFF
>TRBD2|TRBV28|few|TRBJ2-7|18
TGTGCCAGCAGTCCAACGGGACTAGCGGGAGAGGGGAGTTACGAGCAGTACTTC
CASSPTGLAGEGSYEQYF
>-|TRBV12-5|-|TRBJ1-1|17
TGTGCTAGTGGTTCACCTTCGGGGTCAAGCACGAACACTGAAGCTTTCTTT
CASGSPSGSSTNTEAFF
>-|TRBV18|-|TRBJ1-1|14
TGTGCCAGCTCACCACCGACTCTCCTCGGTGAAGCTTTCTTT
CASSPPTLLGEAFF
>-|TRBV15|-|TRBJ1-5|14
TGTGCCACCAGCATAGAGGAGAGAAATCAGCCCCAGCATTTT
CATSIEERNQPQHF
>-|TRBV20-1|few|TRBJ2-5|12
TGCAGTGCTAGTCCCATGCGGGAGACCCAGTACTTC
CSASPMRETQYF
>-|TRBV12-5|-|TRBJ2-7|16
TGTGCTAGTGGTTTGACCACCGGACAGCCCTCGGACGAGCAGTACTTC
CASGLTTGQPSDEQYF
>-|TRBV7-3|few|TRBJ2-2|16
TGTGCCAGCAGCTTAATAACCACAGGGAACACCGGGGAGCTGTTTTTT
CASSLITTGNTGELFF
>-|TRBV11-2|few|TRBJ2-5|15
TGTGCCAGCAGCTTATCCGGGACTCGAGTCAATGAGCAGTACTTC
CASSLSGTRVNEQYF
>-|TRBV9|-|TRBJ2-5|15
TGTGCCAGCAGCGACTTCTCCATAGGACAAGAGACCCAGTACTTC
CASSDFSIGQETQYF
>-|TRBV12-3/TRBV12-4|many|TRBJ2-7|14
TGTGCCAGCAGTCCACCCCAGGGAATCCACGAGCAGTACTTC
CASSPPQGIHEQYF
>-|TRBV5-5|many|TRBJ2-1|15
TGTGCCAGCAGCATTGGACGGAACTCCTACAATGAGCAGTTCTTC
CASSIGRNSYNEQFF
>TRBD2|TRBV20-1|-|TRBJ2-5|15
TGCAGTGCTGGGGACCCTCGGGGGGTCCAAGAGACCCAGTACTTC
CSAGDPRGVQETQYF
>-|TRBV20-1|-|TRBJ1-3|13
TGCAGTGCTAGTCAGCCGGGAGGAAACACCATATATTTT
CSASQPGGNTIYF
>-|TRBV5-1|-|TRBJ1-2|14
TGCGCCAGCAGGCAACCGGACAGTAACTATGGCTACACCTTC
CASRQPDSNYGYTF
>-|TRBV9|once|TRBJ2-1|16
TGTGCCGGCAGCGTAGGACGTCTAGCGGGACAGGATGAGCAGTTCTTC
CAGSVGRLAGQDEQFF
>TRBD1|TRBV12-5|-|TRBJ1-5|15
TGTGCTAGTGGGGGGACAGGGGGCGGGCGTCAGCCCCAGCATTTT
CASGGTGGGRQPQHF
>-|TRBV12-3/TRBV12-4|-|TRBJ2-1|16
TGTGCCAGCAGTTTAGTCTCTTCCGGAGCTCCGGATGAGCAGTTCTTC
CASSLVSSGAPDEQFF
>TRBD1|TRBV5-1|few|TRBJ2-1|15
TGCGCCAGCAGCGATCCAGGACAGGGTATCAATGAGCAGTTCTTC
CASSDPGQGINEQFF
>TRBD1|TRBV28|many|TRBJ2-4|14
TGTGCCAGCCGAGGCCTAGGGGGCTTAAACATTCAGTACTTC
CASRGLGGLNIQYF
>-|TRBV6-1|many|TRBJ2-5|12
TGTGCCAGCAGTGAGGTTACGGAGACCCAGTACTTC
CASSEVTETQYF
>-|TRBV10-2|-|TRBJ1-5|13
TGCGCCAGCAGGGAATATAGCAATCAGCCCCAGCATTTT
CASREYSNQPQHF
>-|TRBV6-1|-|TRBJ1-6|13
TGTGCCAGCAGTGAAGGCCTGGATTCACCCCTCCACTTT
CASSEGLDSPLHF
>-|TRBV5-1|-|TRBJ1-2|14
TGCGCCAGCAACCATGGGGGTCCTAACTATGGCCACACCTTC
CASNHGGPNYGHTF
>-|TRBV29-1|-|TRBJ1-4|16
TGCAGCGTTGAAGATCTTCAGAGCAGGGACCCTGAAAAACTGTTTTTT
CSVEDLQSRDPEKLFF
>TRBD2|TRBV3-1|many|TRBJ2-7|16
TGTGCCAGCAGCCAGAACGGGGAGGGCCTCTCCTACGAGCAGTACTTC
CASSQNGEGLSYEQYF